Shown below are 7 T cell receptor beta chains from a single sample sequenced in a study of shared clonotypes between healthy human individuals. Cells designated naive CD8 were CD45RO-negative and were positively selected for CCR7, with terminally differentiated effector memory CD45RA+ cells excluded. Clones were sequenced by immunoSEQ multiplex PCR, and TCRdb holds only the in-frame ones, with some missing. The table lists millions of clones, under 95% of them singletons, with roughly 1.7% in the top ten. The specimen sequenced was naive CD8+ T cells from PBMCs. The origin of the receptors is a young man in good health. Some clones in this sample may be carry-over from other donors' samples.

This clone appeared a single time. The gene calls are TRBV27 and TRBJ2-7; possibly TRBD1 or TRBD2 for D (6 bases each). The V gene lost 3 bases and the J gene lost 3 bases, with 18 bases spanning the gap. Looked up from germline, CDR1 is MNHEY and CDR2 is SMNVEV (reference sequence). The CDR3 contains 16 residues. Here the CDR3 DNA reads TGTGCCAGCAGTTTGCTATTTAGGGGGGCGTTCTACGAGCAGTACTTC. Amino acids: CASSLLFRGAFYEQYF.

The rearrangement uses TRBV27 and TRBJ1-6; D remains unclear. In germline, CDR1 is MNHEY, CDR2 SMNVEV (reference sequence). The CDR3 has 10 amino acids. V was trimmed by 6 bases and J by 18 bases, leaving 12 bases between them. CDR3 in amino acids: CASSRPSHHF. For the CDR3, the DNA is TGTGCCAGCAGCCGACCCTCCCACCACTTT.

This chain joins TRBV5-6 and TRBJ2-6; the D gene is possibly TRBD2 (6 bases). The CDR3 has 16 residues. Trimming cost V 7 bases and J 1 base, with 15 bases left between them. Germline lookup yields CDR1 SGHDT and CDR2 YYEEEE. For the CDR3, the DNA is TGTGCCAGCCATCTGGACGGGGGTTCTGGGGCCAACGTCCTGACTTTC. Residues: CASHLDGGSGANVLTF.

The gene calls are TRBV9 and TRBJ2-6; TRBD1 aligns across 9 bases. V lost 5 bases to trimming and J lost 2 bases; unmatched junction nucleotides: 5. Germline V lookup: CDR1 SGDLS, CDR2 YYNGEE. CDR3 length equals 16 residues. CDR3 in amino acids: CASSGQGSPGANVLTF. For the CDR3, the DNA is TGTGCCAGCAGTGGACAGGGGTCCCCTGGGGCCAACGTCCTGACTTTC.

The rearrangement links TRBV2 to TRBJ1-4, with D tentatively TRBD1 (6 bases). CDR3 length equals 15 residues. Trimming took off 4 bases at V and 7 bases at J, with 16 bases between the two ends. Germline CDR1 and CDR2: SNHLY and FYNNEI. CDR3 loop: CASSGGGDRSEKLFF. In DNA form, the CDR3 reads TGTGCCAGCAGTGGTGGGGGTGACAGGTCTGAAAAACTGTTTTTT. Drawing the rest from reference TRBV2 and TRBJ1-4, the complete variable domain is EPEVTQTPSHQVTQMGQEVILRCVPISNHLYFYWYRQILGQKVEFLVSFYNNEISEKSEIFDDQFSVERPDGSNFTLKIRSTKLEDSAMYFCASSGGGDRSEKLFFGSGTQLSVL.

The genes are TRBV4-1 and TRBJ2-1; no firm D call. Germline CDR1 MGHRA, CDR2 YSYEKL. The CDR3 extends over 16 amino acids. Between the trimmed V and J ends, which lost 1 base and 0 bases, there was a span of 10 bases. Written as DNA, the CDR3 is TGCGCCAGCAGCCAAGTGGGCGGCTACTCCTACAATGAGCAGTTCTTC. This gives the protein CASSQVGGYSYNEQFF.

The rearrangement uses TRBV10-3 and TRBJ2-5; D is undetermined. V shed 2 bases and J shed 2 bases, with 12 bases lying between them. The CDR3 length is 15 residues. Germline assignment: CDR1 ENHRY and CDR2 SYGVKD. The CDR3 DNA is TGTGCCATCAGTGAGACGCAGGTCCTACAAGAGACCCAGTACTTC. This encodes CAISETQVLQETQYF.